This T cell receptor (beta chain) was identified during a study of blood T cell repertoires in COVID-19. Study background: Italy, Spain and the United States were the sources of the convalescent and acute COVID-19 samples. Nucleic acid was either cDNA or gDNA, and it came from T cells, B-cell-depleted T cells, or PBMCs.

Clones were sequenced by immunoSEQ multiplex PCR, and TCRdb holds only the in-frame ones, with some missing. This sample has 250,000 to 300,000 clones; 86% occur once, and the top ten carry about 2%. The sample consisted of peripheral blood. This receptor was taken from a man aged 30 to 39 with active or convalescent COVID-19.

CDR3 bases: TGTGCCAGCAGCAGCGGCATTCGGACTGAAGCTTTCTTT. It encodes CASSSGIRTEAFF. V usage is TRBV9 and J usage is TRBJ1-1; D is ambiguous. Trimming left V 4 bases short and J 5 bases short, with 12 bases between. The CDR3 contains 13 residues. CDR1 is SGDLS, CDR2 YYNGEE, per germline. Filled out from reference TRBV9 and TRBJ1-1, the complete variable domain reads DSGVTQTPKHLITATGQRVTLRCSPRSGDLSVYWYQQSLDQGLQFLIQYYNGEERAKGNILERFSAQQFPDLHSELNLSSLELGDSALYFCASSSGIRTEAFFGQGTRLTVV.